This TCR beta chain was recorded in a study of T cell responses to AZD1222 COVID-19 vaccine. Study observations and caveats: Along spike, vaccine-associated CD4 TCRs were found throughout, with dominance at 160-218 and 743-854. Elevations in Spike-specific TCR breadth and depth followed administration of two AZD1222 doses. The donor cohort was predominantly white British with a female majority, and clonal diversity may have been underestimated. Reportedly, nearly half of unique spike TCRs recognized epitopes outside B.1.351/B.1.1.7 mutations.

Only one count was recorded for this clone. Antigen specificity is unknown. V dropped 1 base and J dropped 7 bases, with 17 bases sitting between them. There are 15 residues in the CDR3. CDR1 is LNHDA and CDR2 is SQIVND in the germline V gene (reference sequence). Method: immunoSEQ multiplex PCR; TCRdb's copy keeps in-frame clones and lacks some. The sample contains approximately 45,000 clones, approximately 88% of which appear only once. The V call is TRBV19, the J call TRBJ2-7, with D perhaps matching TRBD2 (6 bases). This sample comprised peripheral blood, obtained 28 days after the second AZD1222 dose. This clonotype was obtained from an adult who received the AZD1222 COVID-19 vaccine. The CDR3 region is CASSIALGTAGEQYF. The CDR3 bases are TGTGCCAGTAGTATAGCCCTCGGGACTGCGGGAGAGCAGTACTTC.